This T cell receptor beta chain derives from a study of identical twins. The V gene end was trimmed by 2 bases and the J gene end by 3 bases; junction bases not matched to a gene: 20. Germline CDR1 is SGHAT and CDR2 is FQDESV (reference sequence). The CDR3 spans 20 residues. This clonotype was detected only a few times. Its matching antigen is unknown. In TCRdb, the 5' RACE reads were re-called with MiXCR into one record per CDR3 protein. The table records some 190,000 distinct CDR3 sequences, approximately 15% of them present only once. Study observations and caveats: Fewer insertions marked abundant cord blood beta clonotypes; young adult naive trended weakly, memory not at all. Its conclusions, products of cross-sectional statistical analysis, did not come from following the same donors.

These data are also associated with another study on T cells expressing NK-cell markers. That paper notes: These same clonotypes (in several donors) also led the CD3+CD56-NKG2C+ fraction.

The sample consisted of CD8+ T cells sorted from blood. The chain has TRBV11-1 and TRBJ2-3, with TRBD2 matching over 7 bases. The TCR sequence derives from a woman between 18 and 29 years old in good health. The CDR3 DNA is TGTGCCAGCAGCTTACGGAGTGTCCGAGCGGGAAGTATTGGAACAGATACGCAGTATTTT. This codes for CASSLRSVRAGSIGTDTQYF.